Reported below is one T cell receptor beta chain. What antigen it recognizes has not been identified. It has no much larger one-base neighbor in the sample; base qualities were not kept. From its cysteine to its phenylalanine, the CDR3 spans 16 amino acids. Of all the DNA, just the CDR3 is kept, 48 bases in frame from base 1. A distance of 13 bases separates the germline ends of V and J, which lose 2 bases and 2 bases respectively. CDR1 and CDR2, per the germline V gene, are KGHSH and LQKENI. The data derive from a study of OX40 agonist ivuxolimab in advanced cancers. For context, the study as a whole: The costimulatory receptor OX40 (CD134) was targeted by ivuxolimab, a fully human IgG2 agonistic monoclonal antibody. Intravenous ivuxolimab was administered to patients every 2 weeks at six dose levels: 0.01, 0.1, 0.3, 1.5, 3 and 10 mg/kg. Peripheral TCRbeta sequencing was intended to test whether TCR sequence diversity was altered and clonal T-cell expansion was caused by ivuxolimab. In the dose-escalation cohort, approximately 82% of patients were male, and the mean age was roughly 60 years, with a range of about 23 to 85. Among the roughly 54 dose-escalation patients, around 19 had hepatocellular carcinoma, around 15 melanoma, 9 renal cell carcinoma and 9 head and neck cancer. Partial responses were achieved by three dose-escalation patients, of whom one had hepatocellular carcinoma and two had cutaneous melanoma. Prior anti-PD-1, anti-PD-L1 or anti-CTLA-4 therapy was permitted, and checkpoint inhibitors had been received by more than 35% of dose-escalation patients. The monotherapy dose-escalation portion (N of about 49 patients) of the phase I ivuxolimab trial is reported in the paper. The paper as a whole reports these results and caveats: Partial responders in the 0.1-3.0 mg/kg groups had among the lowest normalized peripheral clonal expansion, especially among CD8+ T cells. The antigen specificity of the peripheral T cells that underwent clonal expansion was not determined. Low levels of normalized T-cell clonal expansion were also seen in some patients who did not respond. On average, CD8+ T cells showed more expanded clones than CD4+ T cells after ivuxolimab. At doses of 0.1 to 3.0 mg/kg, clonal expansion of both CD4+ and CD8+ T cells in blood was seen between baseline and week 6.

For sequencing of the TCRbeta CDR3 region, genomic DNA was extracted from the sorted cells. The immunoSEQ Assay was used for sequencing of TCRbeta CDR3 regions. In TCRdb, the immuneACCESS table is reduced to in-frame sequences with V and J assigned. These tables do not hold every clone; where another copy was compared, an unresolved V gene accounts for under half, and the others remain unexplained. The sample contains 90,000 to 120,000 clones, around 93% of them found a single time. The ten largest clonotypes hold 1% to 1.5% of the sample. Patients with a history of autoimmune disease or receiving systemic immunosuppression were excluded from the trial. Peripheral blood for TCR sequencing was drawn from every dose cohort at baseline, at cycle 4 day 1 and at cycle 7 day 1. Samples came from an open-label, multicenter, first-in-human phase I dose-escalation trial of ivuxolimab. The trial enrolled adults with locally advanced or metastatic head and neck squamous cell, hepatocellular, melanoma or renal cell carcinoma. Before TCR sequencing, CD4+ T cells and CD8+ T cells were sorted from peripheral blood as separate populations.

This TCR came from an adult with an advanced solid tumor such as melanoma, head and neck, liver or kidney cancer. The sample here was CD4+ or CD8+ T cells sorted from blood, taken in a trial of the OX40 agonist ivuxolimab. The rearrangement joined TRBV18 to TRBJ1-5, with an unclear D gene assignment. The CDR3 in this case is CASSPGQAAGNQPQHF. Here is the DNA: TGTGCCAGCTCACCAGGCCAGGCCGCGGGCAATCAGCCCCAGCATTTT.